A single T cell receptor (beta chain) is shown here with its context. Its specificity is unknown. This sample is part of a study of cytomegalovirus exposure and HLA in healthy donors. Findings of the study overall: The authors enumerated 164 TCR beta chains as linked to cytomegalovirus.

PCR employed 60 Vbeta and 13 Jbeta primers. The method was immunoSEQ multiplex PCR; TCRdb's version includes in-frame clones alone and lacks a portion of them. The sample has roughly 93,000 clones, about 80% seen once; the top ten hold approximately 11%. V dropped 4 bases and J dropped 1; count of bases not matched to a gene: 2. CDR3 length: 14 amino acids. The germline V gene encodes CDR1 SGHDN and CDR2 FVKESK. The chain joins TRBV14 to TRBJ1-1; 8 positions agree with TRBD1. The sequence was collected from a man aged 18 to 29 in good health and CMV-seropositive. The sequencing sample was made of PBMCs. CDR3 sequence (DNA): TGTGCCAGCAGCCGCGGACAGGGGAACACTGAAGCTTTCTTT. It encodes CASSRGQGNTEAFF.